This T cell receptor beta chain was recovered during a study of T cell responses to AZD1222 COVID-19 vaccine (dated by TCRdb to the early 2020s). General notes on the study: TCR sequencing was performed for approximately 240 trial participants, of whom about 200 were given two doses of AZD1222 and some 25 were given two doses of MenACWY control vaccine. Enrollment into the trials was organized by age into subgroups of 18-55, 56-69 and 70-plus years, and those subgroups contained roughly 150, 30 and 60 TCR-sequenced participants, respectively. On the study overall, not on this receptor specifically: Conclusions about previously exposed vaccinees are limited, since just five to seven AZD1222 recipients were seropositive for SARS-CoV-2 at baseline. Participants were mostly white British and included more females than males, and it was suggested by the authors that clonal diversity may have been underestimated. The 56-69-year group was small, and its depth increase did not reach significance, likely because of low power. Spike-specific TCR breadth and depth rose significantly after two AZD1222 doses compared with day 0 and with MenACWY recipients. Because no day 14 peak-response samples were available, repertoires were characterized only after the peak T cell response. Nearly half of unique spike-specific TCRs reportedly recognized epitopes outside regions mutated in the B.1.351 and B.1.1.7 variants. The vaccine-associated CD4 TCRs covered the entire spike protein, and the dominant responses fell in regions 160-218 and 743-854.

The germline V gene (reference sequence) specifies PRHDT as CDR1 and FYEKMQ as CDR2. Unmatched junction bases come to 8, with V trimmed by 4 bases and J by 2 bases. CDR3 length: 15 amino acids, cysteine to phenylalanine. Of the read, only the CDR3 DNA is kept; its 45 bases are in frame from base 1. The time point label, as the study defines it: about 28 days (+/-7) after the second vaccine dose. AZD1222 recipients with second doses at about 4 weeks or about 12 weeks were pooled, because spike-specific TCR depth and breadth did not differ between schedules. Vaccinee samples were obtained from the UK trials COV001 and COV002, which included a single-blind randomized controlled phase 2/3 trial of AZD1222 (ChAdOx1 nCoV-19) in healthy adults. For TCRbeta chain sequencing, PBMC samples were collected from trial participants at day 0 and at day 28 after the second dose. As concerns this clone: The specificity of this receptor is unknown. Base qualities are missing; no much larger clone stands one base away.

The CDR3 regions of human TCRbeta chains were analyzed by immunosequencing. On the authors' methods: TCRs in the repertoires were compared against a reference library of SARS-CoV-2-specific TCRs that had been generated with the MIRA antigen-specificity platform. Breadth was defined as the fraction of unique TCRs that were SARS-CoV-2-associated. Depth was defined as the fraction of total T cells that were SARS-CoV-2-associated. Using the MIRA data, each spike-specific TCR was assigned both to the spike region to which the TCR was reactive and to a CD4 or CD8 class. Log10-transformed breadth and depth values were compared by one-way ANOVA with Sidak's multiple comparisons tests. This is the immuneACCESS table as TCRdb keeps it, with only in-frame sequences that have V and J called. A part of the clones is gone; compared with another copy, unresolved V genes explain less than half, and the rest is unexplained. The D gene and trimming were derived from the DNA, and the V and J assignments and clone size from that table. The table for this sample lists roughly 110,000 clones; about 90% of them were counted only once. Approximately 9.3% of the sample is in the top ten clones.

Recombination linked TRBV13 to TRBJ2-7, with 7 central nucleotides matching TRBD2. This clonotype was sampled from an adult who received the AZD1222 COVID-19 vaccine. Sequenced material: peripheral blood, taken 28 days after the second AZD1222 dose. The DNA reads TGTGCCAGCAGCTCCCAGCGGGATCCACCCTACGAGCAGTACTTC. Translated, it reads CASSSQRDPPYEQYF.